These 30 T cell receptor beta chains came from one sample sequenced in a study of blood T cell repertoires in COVID-19. Assay used: immunoSEQ multiplex PCR; TCRdb lists only in-frame clones, some missing. Found here are tens of thousands of clones, around four fifths of them singletons; the top ten hold roughly 16%. Sequencing used peripheral blood. These receptor sequences come from a human donor in a cohort sampled during active COVID-19.

The chain links TRBV5-1 to TRBJ2-3, with 8 bases matching TRBD2. The germline V gene encodes CDR1 SGHRS and CDR2 YFSETQ. V dropped 2 bases and J dropped 4; count of bases not matched to a gene: 3. This CDR3 spans 14 amino acids. The DNA for the CDR3 is TGCGCCAGCAGCTTAAGCGGGAGTTCAGATACGCAGTATTTT. It is translated as CASSLSGSSDTQYF.

This clone was counted a single time. The genes are TRBV30 and TRBJ2-3; 9 bases are a match to TRBD2. V dropped 5 bases and J dropped 1; count of bases not matched to a gene: 7. Looked up from germline, CDR1 is GTSNPN and CDR2 is SVGIG (reference sequence). The CDR3 consists of 15 residues. The CDR3, as DNA: TGTGCCTGGTCTGCGGGGGGGCGGGGCACAGATACGCAGTATTTT. Amino acids: CAWSAGGRGTDTQYF.

The V gene is TRBV5-6, the J gene TRBJ2-2; 9 nucleotides align to TRBD2. Germline V gene data show CDR1 as SGHDT and CDR2 as YYEEEE. Trimming cost V 4 bases and J 7 bases; bases outside gene matches: 2. The length of the CDR3 is 13 residues. The CDR3 sequence is CASSRGRGGELFF. The CDR3 DNA reads TGTGCCAGCAGCCGCGGGAGGGGCGGGGAGCTGTTTTTT.

This chain links TRBV19 with TRBJ1-2; 8 positions agree with TRBD1. V shed 10 bases and J 8 bases; nucleotides not matched to a gene: 24. Germline CDR1 reads LNHDA; CDR2 reads SQIVND (reference sequence). The CDR3 length is 17 residues. CDR3 DNA: TGTGCCAATGAGCTCGCACGCGGAGCTCAGGGGGCGGGGGGCTACACCTTC. The encoded protein is CANELARGAQGAGGYTF. Looking up the rest from reference TRBV19 and TRBJ1-2 gives the full variable domain: DGGITQSPKYLFRKEGQNVTLSCEQNLNHDAMYWYRQDPGQGLRLIYYSQIVNDFQKGDIAEGYSVSREKKESFPLTVTSAQKNPTAFYLCANELARGAQGAGGYTFGSGTRLTVV.

The chain uses TRBV28 and TRBJ1-2; TRBD1 matches 11 bases. In germline, CDR1 is MDHEN, CDR2 SYDVKM. Trimming removed 2 bases from V and 0 bases from J; junction bases left unmatched: 8. The CDR3 extends over 18 amino acids. The CDR3 loop is CASSLPGTGGTANYGYTF. CDR3 DNA: TGTGCCAGCAGTTTACCTGGGACAGGGGGAACAGCTAACTATGGCTACACCTTC.

V gene TRBV10-1 combines with J gene TRBJ2-1; TRBD2 matches at 15 bases. This CDR3 comprises 17 residues. Germline V gives CDR1 WNHNN, CDR2 SYGVQD (reference sequence). The V segment lost 6 bases and the J segment 10 bases; nucleotides outside the gene matches: 13. CDR3 DNA sequence: TGCGCCAGCAGCCGGACTAGCGGGAGGGTCCGTGAAACCGAGCAGTTCTTC. This gives the protein CASSRTSGRVRETEQFF.

The chain couples TRBV27 to TRBJ1-4; D possibly corresponds to TRBD1 (6 bases). V gave up 4 bases and J gave up 8 bases, with 17 bases separating them. Germline V lookup: CDR1 MNHEY, CDR2 SMNVEV (reference sequence). This CDR3 has 15 amino acids. CDR3 DNA: TGTGCCAGCAGTTCCTTGCAGGGGTTATACGAAAAACTGTTTTTT. It codes for CASSSLQGLYEKLFF.

The chain combines TRBV7-2 with TRBJ2-6, with D tentatively TRBD1 (6 bases). The CDR3 sequence is 18 residues long. V was trimmed by 5 bases and J by 0 bases, leaving 17 bases between them. Germline CDR1 SGHTA, CDR2 FQGNSA. CDR3 amino acids: CASSALMGAGSGANVLTF. The CDR3 nucleotides read TGTGCCAGCAGCGCCTTGATGGGGGCCGGCTCTGGGGCCAACGTCCTGACTTTC. Drawing the rest from reference TRBV7-2 and TRBJ2-6, the complete variable domain is GAGVSQSPSNKVTEKGKDVELRCDPISGHTALYWYRQSLGQGLEFLIYFQGNSAPDKSGLPSDRFSAERTGGSVSTLTIQRTQQEDSAVYLCASSALMGAGSGANVLTFGAGSRLTVL.

V gene TRBV27 combines with J gene TRBJ2-1; 14 nucleotides agree with TRBD2. Germline CDR1 is MNHEY and CDR2 is SMNVEV (reference sequence). V shed 6 bases and J 6 bases; nucleotides not matched to a gene: 1. CDR3 length: 14 residues. CDR3 nucleotides: TGTGCCAGCAGGACTAGCGGGAGGGGCAATGAGCAGTTCTTC. Translating it yields CASRTSGRGNEQFF.

This chain connects TRBV28 to TRBJ2-7, with TRBD1 matching 11 bases. This CDR3 contains 15 residues. The V gene end was trimmed by 4 bases and the J gene end by 4 bases; junction bases not matched to a gene: 6. CDR1 and CDR2 from the germline V gene are MDHEN and SYDVKM. The CDR3 DNA reads as TGTGCCAGCAGTTCCTCCGGGACAGGGGGGTACGAGCAGTACTTC. This encodes CASSSSGTGGYEQYF.

V usage is TRBV12-3 or TRBV12-4 and J usage is TRBJ2-5; 8 bases are a match to TRBD1. CDR3 size: 13 residues. Trimming took 6 bases from V and 5 from J; bases not matched to a gene: 5. The CDR3 spells CASRQGARETQYF. Here the CDR3 DNA reads TGTGCCAGCAGGCAGGGGGCGCGGGAGACCCAGTACTTC.

The chain recombines TRBV12-5 with TRBJ1-1; TRBD1 matches 8 bases. This CDR3 has 14 residues. CDR1 LGHNT and CDR2 FRNRAP come from the germline V gene. J was trimmed by 1 base and V by 5 bases; bases with no gene match: 3. CDR3 in DNA: TGTGCTAGTGGTAAGGACAGGGCGAACACTGAAGCTTTCTTT. This gives the protein CASGKDRANTEAFF.

The chain has TRBV2 and TRBJ1-5; TRBD1 might be the D (5 bases). This CDR3 is 15 amino acids long. Trimming stripped 5 bases from V and 2 bases from J, with 13 bases between. Germline V lookup: CDR1 SNHLY, CDR2 FYNNEI. The CDR3 region is CASSWGRAGNQPQHF. Written as DNA, the CDR3 is TGTGCCAGCAGTTGGGGCAGGGCGGGCAATCAGCCCCAGCATTTT.

The chain uses TRBV3-1 (or the pseudogene TRBV3-2) and TRBJ2-1, with D maybe TRBD2 (5 bases). The ends were cut back, 4 bases at V and 10 bases at J, with 14 bases in the middle. Germline CDR1 LGHDT, CDR2 YNNKEL (reference sequence). This CDR3 region has 13 residues. The CDR3, as DNA: TGTGCCAGCAGCCCGAGCGGCTTGCGAGAGCAGTTCTTC. Its translation: CASSPSGLREQFF.

The rearrangement joins TRBV5-8 to TRBJ2-3; no firm D call. CDR3 length: 11 amino acids. V was pared by 4 bases and J by 5 bases, with 5 bases between. Germline V lookup: CDR1 SGHTS, CDR2 YDEGEE. CDR3 loop: CASSRLDTQYF. The CDR3, as DNA: TGTGCCAGCAGCCGTCTAGATACGCAGTATTTT.

The chain employs TRBV7-3 and TRBJ1-2; TRBD1 is a possible D gene (5 bases). The germline V gene has CDR1 SGHTA and CDR2 FQGTGA. V was cut by 5 bases and J by 2 bases, with 9 bases left in between. This CDR3 spans 13 amino acids. Written as DNA, the CDR3 is TGTGCCAGCAGCAAGGGGCCGAACTATGGCTACACCTTC. This gives the protein CASSKGPNYGYTF.

The J gene is TRBJ2-1, the V gene TRBV2; TRBD2 agrees at 10 bases. Unmatched junction bases numbered 5, after V lost 10 bases and J lost 2 bases. The germline CDR1 and CDR2 sequences are SNHLY and FYNNEI. The CDR3 consists of 14 residues. The CDR3 here is CATRSGRPYNEQFF. CDR3 coding DNA: TGTGCCACCCGTAGCGGGAGGCCCTACAATGAGCAGTTCTTC.

The chain has TRBV15 and TRBJ1-1; D gene uncertain. The V end lost 4 bases, the J end lost 1 base, and 7 bases lay between the germline ends. This CDR3 is 13 amino acids long. The germline V gene encodes CDR1 LNHNV and CDR2 YYDKDF (reference sequence). The CDR3 here is CATSTTENTEAFF. The CDR3 nucleotides are TGTGCCACCAGCACCACAGAGAACACTGAAGCTTTCTTT. Full variable domain (remainder filled in from reference TRBV15 and TRBJ1-1): DAMVIQNPRYQVTQFGKPVTLSCSQTLNHNVMYWYQQKSSQAPKLLFHYYDKDFNNEADTPDNFQSRRPNTSFCFLDIRSPGLGDTAMYLCATSTTENTEAFFGQGTRLTVV.

The J gene is TRBJ1-4, the V gene TRBV3-1 (or the pseudogene TRBV3-2); 7 positions agree with TRBD1. Germline assignment: CDR1 LGHDT and CDR2 YNNKEL (reference sequence). The CDR3 is made up of 17 amino acids. V was pared by 1 base and J by 7 bases, with 12 bases of the junction left unmatched. The CDR3 spells CASSQGQGWTYSEKLFF. Written as DNA, the CDR3 is TGTGCCAGCAGCCAAGGACAGGGTTGGACATATAGTGAAAAACTGTTTTTT.

The chain recombines TRBV28 with TRBJ2-6; 9 bases agree with TRBD1. Trimming cost V 0 bases and J 0 bases; bases outside gene matches: 6. CDR3 length: 19 amino acids. The germline CDR1 and CDR2 sequences are MDHEN and SYDVKM. This chain's CDR3 is CASSLWGGTGSSGANVLTF. CDR3 DNA sequence: TGTGCCAGCAGTTTATGGGGGGGGACAGGGAGCTCTGGGGCCAACGTCCTGACTTTC.

The chain has TRBV5-1 and TRBJ2-5; TRBD2 agrees at 10 bases. Looked up from germline, CDR1 is SGHRS and CDR2 is YFSETQ. The CDR3 loop spans 14 amino acids. Trimming took 4 bases from V and 4 from J; bases not matched to a gene: 4. This CDR3 is CASSPSGGIETQYF. The CDR3 coding sequence is TGCGCCAGCAGCCCTAGCGGGGGAATAGAGACCCAGTACTTC.

The V and J genes are TRBV4-2 and TRBJ1-1, with D uncertain. V lost 1 base and J lost 11, with 14 bases in between. There are 13 residues in the CDR3. Germline CDR1 reads LGHNA; CDR2 reads YNFKEQ. The CDR3 sequence: CASSQARERGAFF. The CDR3 DNA reads TGTGCCAGCAGCCAAGCTAGGGAACGCGGGGCTTTCTTT.

The chain links TRBV29-1 to TRBJ1-2, with 10 bases matching TRBD1. Germline CDR1 and CDR2: SQVTM and ANQGSEA. J lost 0 bases, V lost 7 bases, and 11 bases had no gene match. The CDR3 is 16 amino acids. The CDR3 spells CSASQGQGRTNYGYTF. The CDR3 coding sequence is TGCAGCGCCTCTCAGGGACAGGGGCGTACTAACTATGGCTACACCTTC.

The chain employs TRBV3-1 (or the pseudogene TRBV3-2) and TRBJ1-5, with unresolved D. The CDR3 consists of 15 residues. Per germline, CDR1 LGHDT and CDR2 YNNKEL (reference sequence). V lost 4 bases and J lost 0, with 10 bases in between. The CDR3 DNA follows: TGTGCCAGCAGCCTGGGTCAGGTTAGCAATCAGCCCCAGCATTTT. It translates to CASSLGQVSNQPQHF.

This chain uses TRBV6-1 with TRBJ1-5; no clear D. The length of the CDR3 is 15 residues. The V end lost 3 bases, the J end lost 5 bases, and 14 bases lay between the germline ends. Germline CDR1 MNHNS, CDR2 SASEGT. The CDR3 is CASSELAGRDQPQHF. The CDR3 bases are TGTGCCAGCAGTGAGTTGGCGGGTCGGGATCAGCCCCAGCATTTT.

This clone occurred a few times. The chain couples TRBV28 to TRBJ1-6, with 10 bases aligning to TRBD1. The CDR3 runs to 15 residues. V trimming: 5 bases; J trimming: 8 bases; junction bases outside the gene matches: 6. Per the germline V gene, CDR1 is MDHEN and CDR2 is SYDVKM. The DNA of the CDR3 is TGTGCCAGCAGTGTGACAGGGGGCTCTCATTCACCCCTCCACTTT. It encodes CASSVTGGSHSPLHF.

V gene TRBV2 combines with J gene TRBJ2-1; D remains unclear. Deletions cut 6 bases from V and 4 bases from J, with 7 bases between. CDR1 and CDR2 from the germline V gene are SNHLY and FYNNEI. The CDR3 has 12 residues. CDR3: CASSGSYNEQFF. The CDR3, as DNA: TGTGCCAGCAGCGGTAGTTACAATGAGCAGTTCTTC.

V and J are TRBV15 and TRBJ1-5, with D maybe TRBD1 (6 bases). CDR3 length: 15 amino acids. Germline CDR1 is LNHNV and CDR2 is YYDKDF (reference sequence). Trimming removed 0 bases at V and 3 bases at J, with 9 bases between. CDR3 region: CATSRETGYNQPQHF. In nucleotides, the CDR3 is TGTGCCACCAGCAGAGAAACAGGGTACAATCAGCCCCAGCATTTT.

V is TRBV18 and J is TRBJ2-7, with 7 bases aligning to TRBD1. CDR1 KGHSH and CDR2 LQKENI come from the germline V gene. V shed 8 bases and J 2 bases; nucleotides not matched to a gene: 12. The CDR3 runs 15 residues. The CDR3 bases are TGTGCCAGCCATTCCGCCGGGACAGCGGCCTACGAGCAGTACTTC. Its translation is CASHSAGTAAYEQYF.

The chain recombines TRBV2 with TRBJ2-1, with D possibly being TRBD2 (7 bases). Germline-derived CDR1 and CDR2 are SNHLY and FYNNEI. The V end lost 8 bases, the J end lost 1 base, and 18 bases lay between the germline ends. The CDR3 is 16 amino acids. DNA for the CDR3: TGTGCCAGCCTTTTAGGGGGGGCGGGATCCTACAATGAGCAGTTCTTC. It encodes CASLLGGAGSYNEQFF.